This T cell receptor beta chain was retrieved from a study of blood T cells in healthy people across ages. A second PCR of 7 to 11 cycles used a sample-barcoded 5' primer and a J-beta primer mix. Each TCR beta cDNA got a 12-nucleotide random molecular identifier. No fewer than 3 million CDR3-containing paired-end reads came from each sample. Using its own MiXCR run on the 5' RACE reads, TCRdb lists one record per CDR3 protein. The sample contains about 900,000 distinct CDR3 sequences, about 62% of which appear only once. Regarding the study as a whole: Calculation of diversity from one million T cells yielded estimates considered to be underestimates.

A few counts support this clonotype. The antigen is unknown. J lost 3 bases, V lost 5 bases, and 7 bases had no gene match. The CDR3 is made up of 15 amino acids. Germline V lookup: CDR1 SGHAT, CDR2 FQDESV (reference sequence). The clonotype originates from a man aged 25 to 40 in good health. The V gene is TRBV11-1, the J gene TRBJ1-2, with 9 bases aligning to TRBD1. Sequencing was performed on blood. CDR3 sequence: CASSPVDRGDYGYTF. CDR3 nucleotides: TGTGCCAGCAGCCCAGTGGACAGGGGTGACTATGGCTACACCTTC.